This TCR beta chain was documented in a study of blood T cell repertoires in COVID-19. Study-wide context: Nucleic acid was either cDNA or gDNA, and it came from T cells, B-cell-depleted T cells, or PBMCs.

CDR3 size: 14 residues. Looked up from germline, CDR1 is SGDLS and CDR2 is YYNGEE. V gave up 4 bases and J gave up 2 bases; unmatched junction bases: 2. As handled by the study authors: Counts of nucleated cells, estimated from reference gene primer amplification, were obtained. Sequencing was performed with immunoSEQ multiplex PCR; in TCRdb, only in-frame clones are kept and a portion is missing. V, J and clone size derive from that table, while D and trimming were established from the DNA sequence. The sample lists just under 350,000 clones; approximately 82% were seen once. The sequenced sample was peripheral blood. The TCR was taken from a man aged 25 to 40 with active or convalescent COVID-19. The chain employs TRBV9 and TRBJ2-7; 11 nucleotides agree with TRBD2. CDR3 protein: CASSPGLAAYEQYF. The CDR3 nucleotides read TGTGCCAGCAGCCCGGGACTAGCGGCCTACGAGCAGTACTTC.